The 2 T cell receptor beta chains presented below share a single source sample, sequenced in a study of neurological immune-mediated disorders (dated by TCRdb to about 2019). Preparation of the library involved 5' RACE. Sequencing relied on an Illumina HiSeq 2500. The public reads were run again by TCRdb, first through fastp at Q25 and then through MiXCR, and only productive beta chains were kept. CDR3 protein sequences are deduplicated, and each keeps its most common genes and DNA. The table for this sample lists approximately 30,000 distinct CDR3 sequences; around 16% of them were counted only once. Roughly a quarter of the sample belongs to the ten largest clones. Material for sequencing was PBMCs. The receptors stem from a man aged 65 to 85 in good health.

A word on this clonotype: This may stem from a read error, because a much larger clone lies one nucleotide away. The V call is TRBV7-2, the J call TRBJ1-3; D not resolved. V lost 3 bases and J lost 0, with 15 bases in between. The CDR3 loop spans 17 amino acids. Germline-derived CDR1 and CDR2 are SGHTA and FQGNSA. The CDR3 coding sequence is TGTGCCAGCAGCTTGGAGGCAGTGCGGTACTCTGGAAACACCATATATTTT. This translates into CASSLEAVRYSGNTIYF.

V gene TRBV7-2 combines with J gene TRBJ2-1; 9 bases align to TRBD2. The CDR3 is 18 residues long. V dropped 5 bases and J dropped 4; count of bases not matched to a gene: 15. From germline, CDR1 is SGHTA and CDR2 FQGNSA. The CDR3 DNA is TGTGCCAGCAGCCCAGCAGGACTAGCGAGGTCCTCTTACAATGAGCAGTTCTTC. Amino acid sequence: CASSPAGLARSSYNEQFF. The complete variable domain, with remaining parts taken from reference TRBV7-2 and TRBJ2-1, reads GAGVSQSPSNKVTEKGKDVELRCDPISGHTALYWYRQSLGQGLEFLIYFQGNSAPDKSGLPSDRFSAERTGGSVSTLTIQRTQQEDSAVYLCASSPAGLARSSYNEQFFGPGTRLTVL.